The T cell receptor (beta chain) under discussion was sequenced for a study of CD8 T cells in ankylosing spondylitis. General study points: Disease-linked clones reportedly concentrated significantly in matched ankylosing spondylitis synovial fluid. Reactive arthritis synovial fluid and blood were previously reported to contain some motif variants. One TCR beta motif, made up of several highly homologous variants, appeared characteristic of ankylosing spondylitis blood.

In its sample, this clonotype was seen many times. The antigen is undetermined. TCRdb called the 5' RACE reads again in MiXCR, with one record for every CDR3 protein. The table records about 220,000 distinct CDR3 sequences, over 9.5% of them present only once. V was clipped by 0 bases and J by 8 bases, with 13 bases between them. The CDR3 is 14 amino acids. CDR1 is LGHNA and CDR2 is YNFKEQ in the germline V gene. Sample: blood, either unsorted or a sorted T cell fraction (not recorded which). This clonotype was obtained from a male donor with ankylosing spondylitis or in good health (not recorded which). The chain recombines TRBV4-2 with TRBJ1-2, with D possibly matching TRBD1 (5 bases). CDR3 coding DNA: TGTGCCAGCAGCCAAGATCAGGACACGAGGGGCTACACCTTC. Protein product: CASSQDQDTRGYTF.